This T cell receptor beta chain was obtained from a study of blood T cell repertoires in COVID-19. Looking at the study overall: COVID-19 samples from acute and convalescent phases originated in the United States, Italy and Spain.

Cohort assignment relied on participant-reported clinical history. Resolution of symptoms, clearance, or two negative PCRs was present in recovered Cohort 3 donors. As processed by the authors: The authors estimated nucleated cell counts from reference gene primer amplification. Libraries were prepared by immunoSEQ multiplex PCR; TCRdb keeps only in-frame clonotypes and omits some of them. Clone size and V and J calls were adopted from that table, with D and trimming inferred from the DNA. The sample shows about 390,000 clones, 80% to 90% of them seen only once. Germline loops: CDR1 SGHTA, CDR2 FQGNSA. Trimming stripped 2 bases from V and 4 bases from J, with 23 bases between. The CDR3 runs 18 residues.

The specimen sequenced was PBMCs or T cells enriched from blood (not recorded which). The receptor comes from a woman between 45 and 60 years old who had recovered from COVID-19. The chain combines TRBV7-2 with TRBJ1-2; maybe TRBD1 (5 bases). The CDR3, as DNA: TGTGCCAGCAGCTTAAACGGGGGGGAAGGAAGTTTGGGCTATGGCTACACCTTC. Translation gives CASSLNGGEGSLGYGYTF. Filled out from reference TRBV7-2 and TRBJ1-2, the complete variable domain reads GAGVSQSPSNKVTEKGKDVELRCDPISGHTALYWYRQSLGQGLEFLIYFQGNSAPDKSGLPSDRFSAERTGGSVSTLTIQRTQQEDSAVYLCASSLNGGEGSLGYGYTFGSGTRLTVV.